This T cell receptor beta chain was captured by sequencing in a study of blood T cell repertoires in COVID-19. Across the whole study: Samples came from the United States, Italy and Spain, spanning acute and convalescent COVID-19. T cells, B-cell-depleted T cells, or PBMCs supplied cDNA or gDNA.

Study members were between about 18 and 95 years old and lived in over 20 US regions. Participant reports of clinical history set cohort assignment. Clones were read by immunoSEQ multiplex PCR, and TCRdb kept only the in-frame ones, dropping some. The top ten clones hold approximately 3% of a sample with around 130,000 clones, around four fifths of them seen once. Per the germline V gene, CDR1 is ENHRY and CDR2 is SYGVKD. The CDR3 totals 14 residues. V dropped 5 bases and J dropped 5; count of bases not matched to a gene: 8. The source is a woman aged 45-65 years with acute COVID-19. The sample consisted of PBMCs or T cells enriched from blood (not recorded which). The J gene is TRBJ2-7, the V gene TRBV10-3; 8 positions match TRBD1. This CDR3 is CAISRTGNYDEQYF. The CDR3, as DNA: TGTGCCATCAGTCGGACAGGGAACTATGACGAGCAGTACTTC.